One and the same sample provided the 17 T cell receptor beta chains below, sequenced in a study of patients and donors after allogeneic stem cell transplantation. Each CDR3 protein is one row after TCRdb ran MiXCR on the RT-PCR reads. Of tens of thousands of distinct CDR3 sequences listed, about 48% are singletons. The sequencing input was blood, either unsorted or a sorted T cell fraction (not recorded which). Receptor source: a human donor who was either an allogeneic HSCT recipient or a stem cell or donor lymphocyte infusion donor (not recorded which). It is not recorded whose cells these are; they may come from a transplant donor.

J is TRBJ2-3 and V is TRBV5-1, with D possibly TRBD2 on 6 matching bases. Trimming shortened V by 3 bases and J by 4 bases, and 18 bases separated the two germline ends. In germline, CDR1 is SGHRS, CDR2 YFSETQ. The CDR3 runs 16 residues. The CDR3 coding sequence is TGCGCCAGCAGCTCAGTGACTAGTGGAGGCCCAGATACGCAGTATTTT. As protein: CASSSVTSGGPDTQYF.

The chain combines TRBV7-6 with TRBJ2-6, with D possibly matching TRBD1 (5 bases). Per germline, CDR1 SGHVS and CDR2 FNYEAQ. The CDR3 sequence is 15 residues long. V dropped 2 bases and J dropped 2 bases, with 7 bases sitting between them. CDR3 region: CASSLPGTGANVLTF. The CDR3, as DNA: TGTGCCAGCAGCTTACCAGGGACTGGGGCCAACGTCCTGACTTTC.

The chain recombines TRBV10-3 with TRBJ2-5, with D possibly matching TRBD1 (7 bases). The CDR3 consists of 12 residues. V was pared by 11 bases and J by 1 base, with 11 bases between. Looked up from germline, CDR1 is ENHRY and CDR2 is SYGVKD. CDR3 nucleotides: TGTGCCTCCAGGGGGGTCCAAGAGACCCAGTACTTC. Amino acids: CASRGVQETQYF.

This clonotype occurred a few times. The chain uses TRBV4-3 and TRBJ1-4; D not certain. With 1 base removed from V and 3 bases from J, the gap between germline ends came to 6 bases. Germline V CDR1 and CDR2: LGHNA, YSLEER. The CDR3 runs to 14 residues. The CDR3 nucleotides are TGCGCCAGCAGCCAAGGGGCCTCTAATGAAAAACTGTTTTTT. It encodes CASSQGASNEKLFF.

The rearrangement uses TRBV5-6 and TRBJ1-2; weak D call: TRBD1 (6 bases). Germline V gene lookup returns CDR1 SGHDT and CDR2 YYEEEE. The CDR3 sequence is 16 residues long. V gave up 2 bases and J gave up 3 bases, with 17 bases separating them. The CDR3 reads CASSFAVRGADYGYTF. The CDR3 bases are TGTGCCAGCAGCTTTGCCGTACGGGGGGCAGACTATGGCTACACCTTC.

There are a few counts of this clonotype. The chain combines TRBV12-3 or TRBV12-4 with TRBJ1-4, with D perhaps TRBD1 (6 bases). The CDR3 has 16 residues. Trimming pared 6 bases from V and 5 bases from J, leaving 19 bases between. The CDR3 here is CASRSRTALPNEKLFF. For the CDR3, the DNA is TGTGCCAGCAGGTCCAGGACAGCGTTACCGAATGAAAAACTGTTTTTT.

This clonotype was seen a handful of times. This chain links TRBV7-3 with TRBJ1-4; a weak D match, TRBD1 (5 bases). Trimming cost V 5 bases and J 7 bases, with 11 bases left between them. The germline V gene has CDR1 SGHTA and CDR2 FQGTGA. The CDR3 extends over 13 amino acids. The CDR3 is CASSAGAAEKLFF. The CDR3 DNA sequence: TGTGCCAGCAGCGCCGGGGCGGCTGAAAAACTGTTTTTT.

This clonotype has just a few counts. The V gene is TRBV7-9, the J gene TRBJ1-2, with no clear D. Germline lookup yields CDR1 SEHNR and CDR2 FQNEAQ (reference sequence). V was clipped by 5 bases and J by 1 base, with 11 bases between them. The CDR3 is 14 residues long. CDR3 coding DNA: TGTGCCAGCAGCCCCAGCGGGTATAACTATGGCTACACCTTC. Amino acids: CASSPSGYNYGYTF.

The chain is built from TRBV28 and TRBJ2-1, with 7 bases identical to TRBD1. The germline V gene has CDR1 MDHEN and CDR2 SYDVKM. V was clipped by 6 bases and J by 2 bases; unmatched bases: 13. This CDR3 has 17 amino acids. CDR3 sequence reads: CASRPVTGLSAYNEQFF. The DNA for the CDR3 is TGTGCCAGCAGACCCGTGACAGGGTTGTCGGCCTACAATGAGCAGTTCTTC.

This chain joins TRBV10-3 and TRBJ2-7, with D possibly matching TRBD2 (5 bases). Germline lookup yields CDR1 ENHRY and CDR2 SYGVKD. The CDR3 is made up of 13 amino acids. The V and J ends lost 4 bases and 3 bases respectively, with 10 bases between them. The CDR3 region is CAISAGEFYEQYF. The DNA of the CDR3 is TGTGCCATCAGTGCCGGGGAATTCTACGAGCAGTACTTC.

This sequence joins TRBV12-3 or TRBV12-4 and TRBJ1-2; the match to TRBD1 covers 10 bases. J gave up 6 bases and V 2 bases, and 6 bases lay outside the gene matches. This CDR3 comprises 15 residues. The CDR3 DNA is TGTGCCAGCAGTTTAAGGACAGGGGGTAGCGATGGCTACACCTTC. Protein product: CASSLRTGGSDGYTF.

V and J are TRBV28 and TRBJ2-1; D is unclear. The CDR3 contains 15 residues. CDR1 MDHEN and CDR2 SYDVKM come from the germline V gene. V gave up 3 bases and J gave up 0 bases, with 9 bases separating them. The CDR3, as DNA: TGTGCCAGCAGTTTTCCGCCTAGCTCCTACAATGAGCAGTTCTTC. This translates into CASSFPPSSYNEQFF.

The chain couples TRBV6-5 to TRBJ1-3, with D perhaps matching TRBD1 (5 bases). Deletions cut 4 bases from V and 5 bases from J, with 15 bases between. CDR1 is MNHEY, CDR2 SVGAGI, per germline. This CDR3 comprises 15 residues. The CDR3 DNA reads TGTGCCAGCAGTTCCGAGACAGTATTAAGAAACACCATATATTTT. This codes for CASSSETVLRNTIYF.

The V call is TRBV29-1, the J call TRBJ1-4, with 7 bases lining up with TRBD1. CDR1 SQVTM and CDR2 ANQGSEA come from the germline V gene. The CDR3 contains 13 residues. After removal of 6 bases from V and 0 bases from J, the junction contained 1 base not matched to a gene. The CDR3: CSVTGPTNEKLFF. The DNA of the CDR3 is TGCAGCGTGACAGGGCCAACTAATGAAAAACTGTTTTTT.

This clonotype was seen a few times. The chain joins TRBV29-1 to TRBJ1-1; no definite D call. V lost 8 bases to trimming and J lost 7 bases, with 11 bases between them. CDR3 length: 10 amino acids. Per the germline V gene, CDR1 is SQVTM and CDR2 is ANQGSEA. The CDR3: CSSQDGEAFF. As DNA, the CDR3 is TGCAGCTCCCAGGACGGTGAAGCTTTCTTT.

This clonotype has a handful of counts. The genes are TRBV28 and TRBJ1-1, with D possibly being TRBD1 (6 bases). From germline, CDR1 is MDHEN and CDR2 SYDVKM. This CDR3 has 17 residues. V was trimmed by 7 bases and J by 2 bases, leaving 23 bases between them. The CDR3 nucleotides are TGTGCCAGCAACATGATCGCGCAGGGGTGGGCCAACACTGAAGCTTTCTTT. It codes for CASNMIAQGWANTEAFF.

This clonotype was seen once. J is TRBJ2-2 and V is TRBV20-1; D remains unclear. Germline CDR1 DFQATT, CDR2 SNEGSKA (reference sequence). The CDR3 is 11 residues long. V was cut by 2 bases and J by 6 bases, with 4 bases left in between. The CDR3 DNA is TGCAGTGCTAGATGGTCCGGGGAGCTGTTTTTT. It specifies CSARWSGELFF.